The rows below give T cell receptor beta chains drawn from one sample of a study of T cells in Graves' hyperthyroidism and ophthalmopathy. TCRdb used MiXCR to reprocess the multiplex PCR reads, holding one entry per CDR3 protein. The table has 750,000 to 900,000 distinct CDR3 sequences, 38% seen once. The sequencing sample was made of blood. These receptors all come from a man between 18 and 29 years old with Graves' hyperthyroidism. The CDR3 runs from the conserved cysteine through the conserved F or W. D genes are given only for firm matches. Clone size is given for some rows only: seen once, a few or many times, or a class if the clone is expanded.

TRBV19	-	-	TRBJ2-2	TGTGCCAGTAGTTCAGGGGAGGTAAACACCGGGGAGCTGTTTTTT	CASSSGEVNTGELFF
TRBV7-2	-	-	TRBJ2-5	TGTGCCAGCAGGCCAGAGGCCAAAGAGACCCAGTACTTC	CASRPEAKETQYF
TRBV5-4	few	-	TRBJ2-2	TGTGCCAGCACAACTAGCTCATCGAACACCGGGGAGCTGTTTTTT	CASTTSSSNTGELFF
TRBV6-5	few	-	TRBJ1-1	TGTGCCAGCAGTTACTCGGCACAGAACACTGAAGCTTTCTTT	CASSYSAQNTEAFF
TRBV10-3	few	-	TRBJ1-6	TGTGCCAGCACCATCGCCCCGACTTCACCCCTCCACTTT	CASTIAPTSPLHF
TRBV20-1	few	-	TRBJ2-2	TGCAGTGCCCAACAGGGGACTGCGAACACCGGGGAGCTGTTTTTT	CSAQQGTANTGELFF
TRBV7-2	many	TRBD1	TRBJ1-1	TGTGCCAGCAGCTTAAGGTCCGACAGGGGCACTGAAGCTTTCTTT	CASSLRSDRGTEAFF
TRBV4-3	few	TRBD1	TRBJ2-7	TGCGCCAGCAGCCTAATGAGGGGGCACGAGCAGTACTTC	CASSLMRGHEQYF
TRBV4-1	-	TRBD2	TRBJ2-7	TGCGCCAGCAGCCAAGATCGGGCTAGCGGGACCGGAGAGCAGTACTTC	CASSQDRASGTGEQYF
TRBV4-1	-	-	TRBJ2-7	TGCGCCAGCAGCCAAGCAGAAGGGGATCTAGACGAGCAGTACTTC	CASSQAEGDLDEQYF
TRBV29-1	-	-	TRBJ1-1	TGCAGCTTAGCCCCGGGGGACACTGAAGCTTTCTTT	CSLAPGDTEAFF
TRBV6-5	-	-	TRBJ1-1	TGTGCCAGCAGTTACTCTGGGGTGGGCACTGAAGCTTTCTTT	CASSYSGVGTEAFF
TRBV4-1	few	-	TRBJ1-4	TGCGCCAGCAGTCAAGGGGACAAGGCGGAAAAACTGTTTTTT	CASSQGDKAEKLFF
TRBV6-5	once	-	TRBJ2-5	TGTGCCAGCAGTCCTTCCGGGCTAGGAAAAGAGACCCAGTACTTC	CASSPSGLGKETQYF
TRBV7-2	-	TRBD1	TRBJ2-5	TGTGCCAGCAGCCAAGAGTGGGGACAGTACCAAGAGACCCAGTACTTC	CASSQEWGQYQETQYF
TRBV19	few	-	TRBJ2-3	TGTGCCAGCGGGGACGTCACAGATACGCAGTATTTT	CASGDVTDTQYF
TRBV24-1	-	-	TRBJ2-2	TGTGCCACCAGTGATATACATCAAGACACCGGGGAGCTGTTTTTT	CATSDIHQDTGELFF
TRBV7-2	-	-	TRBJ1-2	TGTGCCAGCAGCCCTACCCAGGCAGGGCGGTATGGCTACACCTTC	CASSPTQAGRYGYTF
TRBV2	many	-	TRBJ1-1	TGTGCCAGCAGTGGCGGACTGTCGAACACTGAAGCTTTCTTT	CASSGGLSNTEAFF
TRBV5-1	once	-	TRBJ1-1	TGCGCCAGCAGCTTGGAACCAGGTGTAAATGAAGCTTTCTTT	CASSLEPGVNEAFF
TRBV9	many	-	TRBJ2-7	TGTGCCAGCAGCTCAGGCTACGAGCAGTACTTC	CASSSGYEQYF
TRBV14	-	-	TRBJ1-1	TGTGCCAGCAGCCATGAAAACAAGATTGAAGCTTTCTTT	CASSHENKIEAFF
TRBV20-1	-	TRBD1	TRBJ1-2	TGCAGTGCCCATTTCGGGGAGGGGGCATATGGCTACACCTTC	CSAHFGEGAYGYTF
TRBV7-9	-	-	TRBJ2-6	TGTGCCAGCAGCTTGAAAACAGGTCTTGATGGGGCCAACGTCCTGACTTTC	CASSLKTGLDGANVLTF
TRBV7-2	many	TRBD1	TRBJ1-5	TGTGCCAGCAGCCTGGACAGGGGATGGTGGCCCCAGCATTTT	CASSLDRGWWPQHF
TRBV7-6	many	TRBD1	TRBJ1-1	TGTGCCAGCAGCCCTGACAGGGGCGACACTGAAGCTTTCTTT	CASSPDRGDTEAFF
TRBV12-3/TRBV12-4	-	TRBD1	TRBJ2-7	TGTGCCAGCAGTAGGGGGACAGGGGGTCGCGAGCAGTACTTC	CASSRGTGGREQYF